This record covers a single TCR beta chain. The antigen is unknown. Amplified TCR beta CDR3 regions derived from RNA transcripts. An initial round of RT-PCR targeting the TCR CDR3 relied on the HTBI primer set. TCRdb redid the calling of the multiplex PCR reads with MiXCR, one entry per CDR3 protein. The table lists about 350,000 distinct CDR3 sequences, approximately 15% of them singletons. The data stem from a study of T cells in Graves' hyperthyroidism and ophthalmopathy. Regarding the study as a whole: Most clonotypes expanded in thyroid above 0.001 were likewise present in blood.

The V gene's germline CDR1 is MDHEN and CDR2 SYDVKM. This CDR3 is 21 amino acids long. J lost 2 bases, V lost 3 bases, and 21 bases had no gene match. Sequencing input: blood. This chain uses TRBV28 with TRBJ2-7, with 11 bases that match TRBD2. This TCR derives from a woman aged 25-40 years with Graves' hyperthyroidism. The CDR3 DNA is TGTGCCAGCAGTTTGGTTTTATCGCGGGCTAGCGGGAGGAGGAGGACCTACGAGCAGTACTTC. As protein: CASSLVLSRASGRRRTYEQYF.